This T cell receptor beta chain comes out of a study of preoperative IRX-2 immunotherapy in early breast cancer. The protocol was immunoSEQ multiplex PCR, while the TCRdb copy is restricted to in-frame clones and leaves out a portion. The sample contains about 98,000 clones, about nine tenths of which appear only once. Treatment reported: preoperative locoregional IRX-2 cytokine immunotherapy. Patients received preoperative, locoregional IRX-2 cytokine immunotherapy in a phase Ib study. The CDR3 length is 15 residues. CDR1 and CDR2 from the germline V gene are MDHEN and SYDVKM. J was trimmed by 7 bases and V by 4 bases; bases with no gene match: 9.

This sample comprised tumor tissue, obtained after IRX-2 immunotherapy. The clonotype originates from a human donor with breast cancer. J is TRBJ1-4 and V is TRBV28; TRBD1 agrees at 7 bases. DNA for the CDR3: TGTGCCAGCAGTTCCTTGGACAGGTGGGGTGAAAAACTGTTTTTT. Protein product: CASSSLDRWGEKLFF.